These 4 T cell receptor beta chains share one sample of origin, sequenced in a study of OX40 agonist ivuxolimab in advanced cancers. The repertoire was sequenced with immunoSEQ multiplex PCR; TCRdb's copy has only in-frame clones and lacks some. This table has tens of thousands of clones, about 95% appearing once. The source was CD4+ or CD8+ T cells sorted from blood, collected in a trial of the OX40 agonist ivuxolimab. Receptors were obtained from an adult with an advanced solid tumor such as melanoma, head and neck, liver or kidney cancer.

The genes are TRBV27 and TRBJ2-2; unclear D gene. The CDR3 is 12 amino acids. Germline CDR1 is MNHEY and CDR2 is SMNVEV (reference sequence). V was shortened by 2 bases and J by 4 bases, with 2 bases between the two germline ends. Written as DNA, the CDR3 is TGTGCCAGCAGTTTAGTCACCGGGGAGCTGTTTTTT. Its protein is CASSLVTGELFF.

The J gene is TRBJ1-5, the V gene TRBV7-9; no firm D call. V gave up 8 bases and J gave up 6 bases, with 14 bases separating them. Germline CDR1 and CDR2: SEHNR and FQNEAQ (reference sequence). The CDR3 loop spans 13 amino acids. CDR3 sequence: CASPLGRAQPQHF. The CDR3 DNA follows: TGTGCCAGCCCCCTGGGTCGGGCTCAGCCCCAGCATTTT.

This chain joins TRBV9 and TRBJ2-3, with D perhaps matching TRBD1 or TRBD2 (5 bases each). The CDR3 length is 14 residues. Germline CDR1 is SGDLS and CDR2 is YYNGEE. Trimming stripped 2 bases from V and 8 bases from J, with 15 bases between. CDR3 bases: TGTGCCAGCAGCGTGGGACCTACCACCGGTACGCAGTATTTT. Protein: CASSVGPTTGTQYF.

The chain employs TRBV28 and TRBJ2-7; a weak D match, TRBD2 (6 bases). The CDR3 length is 15 residues. In germline, CDR1 is MDHEN, CDR2 SYDVKM. V was cut by 6 bases and J by 0 bases, with 15 bases left in between. The CDR3 DNA reads TGTGCCAGCAGCGGTGGGACTTCCAGCTCCTACGAGCAGTACTTC. Protein sequence: CASSGGTSSSYEQYF.